The entry that follows covers one T cell receptor (beta chain) sequence. This table comes from immunoSEQ multiplex PCR, and its TCRdb copy is limited to in-frame clones, with some not included. The sample has around 200,000 clones, just over 85% seen once. The sample is drawn from a study of blood T cell repertoires in COVID-19. Study as a whole: Spain, Italy and the United States supplied samples that represented acute and convalescent COVID-19.

Germline V CDR1 and CDR2: SGDLS, YYNGEE. The V end was cut by 0 bases, the J end by 1 base, with 9 bases between. The CDR3 has 15 amino acids. This clonotype was obtained from an elderly man with acute or convalescent COVID-19. The chain employs TRBV9 and TRBJ2-3; tentatively, D is TRBD2 (5 bases). Specimen: peripheral blood. The CDR3 here is CASSVAGYRTDTQYF. The CDR3 DNA follows: TGTGCCAGCAGCGTAGCGGGATATCGCACAGATACGCAGTATTTT. Variable domain in full (rest from reference TRBV9 and TRBJ2-3): DSGVTQTPKHLITATGQRVTLRCSPRSGDLSVYWYQQSLDQGLQFLIQYYNGEERAKGNILERFSAQQFPDLHSELNLSSLELGDSALYFCASSVAGYRTDTQYFGPGTRLTVL.